This T cell receptor beta chain was recorded in a study of cytomegalovirus exposure and HLA in healthy donors. This PCR relied on a set of 60 Vbeta primers and 13 Jbeta primers. Only in-frame clones appear in the TCRdb table, and some are missing; sequencing was by immunoSEQ multiplex PCR. The data show about 150,000 clones, with roughly four fifths seen just once and less than 2% held by the top ten. V lost 4 bases, J lost 1 base, and 14 bases lay in between. The length of the CDR3 is 15 residues. Germline V gene data show CDR1 as MGHRA and CDR2 as YSYEKL. The origin of this receptor is a female donor in good health and CMV-seropositive. Sequencing was performed on PBMCs. The V and J genes are TRBV4-1 and TRBJ2-7; D gene unclear. CDR3 in DNA: TGCGCCAGCAGCCCATACTCCGCAGGTTCCTACGAGCAGTACTTC. Its protein is CASSPYSAGSYEQYF.